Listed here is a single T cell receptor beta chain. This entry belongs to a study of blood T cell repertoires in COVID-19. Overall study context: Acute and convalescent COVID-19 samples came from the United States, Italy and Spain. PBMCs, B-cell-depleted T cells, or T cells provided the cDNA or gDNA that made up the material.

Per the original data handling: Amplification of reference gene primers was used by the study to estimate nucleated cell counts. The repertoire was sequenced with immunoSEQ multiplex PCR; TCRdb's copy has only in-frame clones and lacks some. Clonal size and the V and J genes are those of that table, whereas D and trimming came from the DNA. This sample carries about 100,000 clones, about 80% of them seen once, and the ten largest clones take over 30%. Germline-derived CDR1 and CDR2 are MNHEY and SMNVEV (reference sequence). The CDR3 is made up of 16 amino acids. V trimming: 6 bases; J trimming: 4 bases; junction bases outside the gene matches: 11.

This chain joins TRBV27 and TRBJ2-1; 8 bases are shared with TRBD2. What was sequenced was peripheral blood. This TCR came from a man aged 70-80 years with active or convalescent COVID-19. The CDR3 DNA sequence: TGTGCCAGCAGATCCGGCCCGGGACTAGGTTACAATGAGCAGTTCTTC. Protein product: CASRSGPGLGYNEQFF.